The 20 T cell receptor beta chains reported below all come from one sample, sequenced in a study of T cell responses to AZD1222 COVID-19 vaccine. Sequencing was performed with immunoSEQ multiplex PCR; in TCRdb, only in-frame clones are kept and a portion is missing. The repertoire holds about 89,000 clones, about 90% seen once, with around 5.5% in the top ten. The sample consisted of peripheral blood, taken on day 0 of MenACWY control vaccination. The receptors were gathered from an adult in good health.

J is TRBJ2-6 and V is TRBV19; D tentatively reads TRBD1 or TRBD2 (5 bases each). The ends were cut back, 9 bases at V and 0 bases at J, with 18 bases in the middle. The germline gives CDR1 LNHDA, CDR2 SQIVND (reference sequence). This CDR3 has 17 residues. CDR3 region: CASFKTGLGSGANVLTF. DNA of the CDR3: TGTGCCAGCTTCAAGACGGGGCTAGGCTCTGGGGCCAACGTCCTGACTTTC.

V usage is TRBV28 and J usage is TRBJ2-7; TRBD2 agrees at 8 bases. CDR1 MDHEN and CDR2 SYDVKM come from the germline V gene. Germline trimming cut 5 bases from V and 5 bases from J; bases unmatched to any gene: 5. The CDR3 length is 13 residues. CDR3 nucleotides: TGTGCCAGCAGTACCGGGGGGGCGGACGAGCAGTACTTC. Protein: CASSTGGADEQYF.

This chain connects TRBV27 to TRBJ2-2; 14 bases map to TRBD2. The J segment lost 5 bases and the V segment lost 5 bases, leaving 13 bases of the junction unmatched. This CDR3 is 19 amino acids long. From germline, CDR1 is MNHEY and CDR2 SMNVEV (reference sequence). CDR3 coding DNA: TGTGCCAGCAGTCCAACCCTAAGACTAGCGGGAGGGCGAACCGGGGAGCTGTTTTTT. It specifies CASSPTLRLAGGRTGELFF.

This sequence joins TRBV4-3 and TRBJ1-5; 8 bases are shared with TRBD1. This CDR3 contains 15 residues. Germline assignment: CDR1 LGHNA and CDR2 YSLEER. V shed 0 bases, J shed 5 bases, and the junction held 3 bases outside the gene matches. CDR3 sequence reads: CASSQDGTGHQPQHF. In DNA, the CDR3 is TGCGCCAGCAGCCAAGACGGGACAGGTCATCAGCCCCAGCATTTT.

The gene calls are TRBV19 and TRBJ2-1; TRBD2 agrees at 8 bases. There are 16 residues in the CDR3. Germline-derived CDR1 and CDR2 are LNHDA and SQIVND (reference sequence). Trimming cost V 8 bases and J 7 bases; bases outside gene matches: 16. The CDR3 reads CASGGRGALSLNEQFF. The CDR3 DNA is TGTGCCAGTGGAGGGCGGGGGGCCCTAAGTTTGAATGAGCAGTTCTTC.

J is TRBJ2-1 and V is TRBV19, with D perhaps TRBD1 or TRBD2 (5 bases each). This CDR3 spans 14 amino acids. Between the trimmed V and J ends, which lost 1 base and 9 bases, there was a span of 13 bases. Germline V gene lookup returns CDR1 LNHDA and CDR2 SQIVND (reference sequence). The CDR3 DNA sequence: TGTGCCAGTAGTATAGCCGGGACCGACGGTGAGCAGTTCTTC. As protein: CASSIAGTDGEQFF.

The chain is built from TRBV5-1 and TRBJ2-1, with TRBD2 identical over 13 bases. The CDR3 spans 15 residues. The germline CDR1 and CDR2 sequences are SGHRS and YFSETQ. V was clipped by 4 bases and J by 9 bases; unmatched bases: 7. The CDR3 reads CASSGRGLAGLEQFF. In DNA, the CDR3 is TGCGCCAGCAGCGGGAGGGGACTAGCGGGACTTGAGCAGTTCTTC.

The chain links TRBV28 to TRBJ1-1, with D possibly TRBD1 on 5 matching bases. Trimming took 1 base from V and 4 from J, leaving 16 bases between them. Germline lookup yields CDR1 MDHEN and CDR2 SYDVKM. This CDR3 is built from 16 residues. Here the CDR3 DNA reads TGTGCCAGCAGTTTATACAGCGGACGGGGGAGCACTGAAGCTTTCTTT. It specifies CASSLYSGRGSTEAFF.

The chain links TRBV6-1 to TRBJ1-5, with 8 nucleotides matching TRBD1. Germline V gene lookup returns CDR1 MNHNS and CDR2 SASEGT. The CDR3 is 16 amino acids. V was pared by 1 base and J by 2 bases, with 4 bases of the junction left unmatched. The chain's CDR3 is CASSEVPGQGNQPQHF. The CDR3 DNA is TGTGCCAGCAGTGAAGTTCCGGGACAGGGCAATCAGCCCCAGCATTTT.

The V call is TRBV5-6, the J call TRBJ2-2; tentative D call: TRBD1 (5 bases). There are 15 residues in the CDR3. Germline CDR1 and CDR2: SGHDT and YYEEEE. The V and J ends lost 0 bases and 5 bases respectively, with 11 bases between them. The chain's CDR3 is CASSLAQKGTGELFF. CDR3 bases: TGTGCCAGCAGCTTGGCGCAGAAGGGGACCGGGGAGCTGTTTTTT.

The chain has TRBV16 and TRBJ1-2; 8 bases are shared with TRBD1. Germline-derived CDR1 and CDR2 are KGHSY and FQNENV. V was clipped by 5 bases and J by 4 bases; unmatched bases: 9. CDR3 length equals 15 residues. The CDR3 sequence: CASSAIGTGIYGYTF. The CDR3 DNA is TGTGCCAGCAGCGCCATCGGGACAGGCATCTATGGCTACACCTTC.

The chain uses TRBV5-1 and TRBJ2-5; 12 nucleotides agree with TRBD2. Trimming took 4 bases from V and 4 from J; bases not matched to a gene: 2. This CDR3 spans 14 amino acids. The V gene's germline CDR1 is SGHRS and CDR2 YFSETQ. Here the CDR3 DNA reads TGCGCCAGCAGCAAGGGACTAGCGGGAGAGACCCAGTACTTC. Translated: CASSKGLAGETQYF.

V gene TRBV5-1 combines with J gene TRBJ2-5, with no clear D. CDR3 length: 13 residues. The germline CDR1 and CDR2 sequences are SGHRS and YFSETQ. Trimming shortened V by 5 bases and J by 1 base, and 9 bases separated the two germline ends. CDR3 region: CASRLSGQETQYF. For the CDR3, the DNA is TGCGCCAGCAGGCTCTCTGGCCAAGAGACCCAGTACTTC.

This clone is a singleton in its sample. The chain uses TRBV6-4 and TRBJ2-2; no reliable D call. V was clipped by 6 bases and J by 3 bases, with 17 bases between them. From germline, CDR1 is MRHNA and CDR2 SNTAGT. This CDR3 has 16 amino acids. CDR3 in DNA: TGTGCCAGCAGCAAGACTTCGGCCCCGGACACCGGGGAGCTGTTTTTT. Encoded protein: CASSKTSAPDTGELFF.

The V call is TRBV11-2, the J call TRBJ1-3, with no clear D. The CDR3 length is 17 residues. V was trimmed by 5 bases and J by 0 bases, leaving 17 bases between them. Germline-derived CDR1 and CDR2 are SGHAT and FQNNGV. CDR3 sequence: CASSPQSVSSSGNTIYF. The DNA for the CDR3 is TGTGCCAGCAGCCCCCAATCGGTCTCTTCCTCTGGAAACACCATATATTTT.

The genes are TRBV18 and TRBJ1-5, with TRBD1 identical over 12 bases. The V gene end was trimmed by 2 bases and the J gene end by 3 bases; junction bases not matched to a gene: 2. CDR1 is KGHSH and CDR2 is LQKENI in the germline V gene. CDR3 length equals 16 residues. The CDR3 spells CASSPEGQGANQPQHF. The CDR3, as DNA: TGTGCCAGCTCACCAGAGGGACAGGGGGCCAATCAGCCCCAGCATTTT.

In the case of this clone: Given the absence of the conserved phenylalanine or tryptophan at the CDR3 end, a read error is likely. The DNA is left out, because the CDR3 cannot be placed on it with certainty; the CDR3 is given as TCRdb lists it. V and J are TRBV2 and TRBJ1-2; the table's D call TRBD1 went unverified against the DNA. Germline loops: CDR1 SNHLY, CDR2 FYNNEI. The CDR3 is 12 residues long, counting both termini. The CDR3 loop is CASSEKGAFVVV.

V is TRBV5-1 and J is TRBJ2-1; D call uncertain. Per germline, CDR1 SGHRS and CDR2 YFSETQ. The CDR3 runs to 12 residues. With 2 bases removed from V and 3 bases from J, the gap between germline ends came to 3 bases. CDR3 nucleotide sequence: TGCGCCAGCAGCTTAAGCTACAATGAGCAGTTCTTC. It codes for CASSLSYNEQFF.

V and J are TRBV5-4 and TRBJ2-3; D gene ambiguous. In germline, CDR1 is SGHNT, CDR2 YYREEE (reference sequence). The CDR3 covers 14 residues. Trimming removed 0 bases at V and 3 bases at J, with 8 bases between. The CDR3 spells CASSLEGFTDTQYF. The DNA for the CDR3 is TGTGCCAGCAGCTTGGAAGGGTTTACAGATACGCAGTATTTT.

V is TRBV6-5 and J is TRBJ1-1, with TRBD1 matching 8 bases. Germline trimming cut 5 bases from V and 10 bases from J; bases unmatched to any gene: 9. CDR1 is MNHEY, CDR2 SVGAGI, per germline. This CDR3 has 13 residues. The DNA of the CDR3 is TGTGCCAGCAGTAAGCAGGGGGCGCGAGGAGCTTTCTTT. Its protein product is CASSKQGARGAFF.